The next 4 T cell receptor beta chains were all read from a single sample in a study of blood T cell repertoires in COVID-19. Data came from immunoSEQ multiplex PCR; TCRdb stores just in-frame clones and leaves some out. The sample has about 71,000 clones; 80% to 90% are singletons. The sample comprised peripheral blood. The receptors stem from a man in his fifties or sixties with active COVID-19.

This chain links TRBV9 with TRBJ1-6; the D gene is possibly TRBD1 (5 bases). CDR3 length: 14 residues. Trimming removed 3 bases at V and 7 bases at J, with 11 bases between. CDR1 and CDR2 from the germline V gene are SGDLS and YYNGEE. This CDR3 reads CASSGQRQNSPLHF. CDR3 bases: TGTGCCAGCAGCGGACAGAGACAAAATTCACCCCTCCACTTT.

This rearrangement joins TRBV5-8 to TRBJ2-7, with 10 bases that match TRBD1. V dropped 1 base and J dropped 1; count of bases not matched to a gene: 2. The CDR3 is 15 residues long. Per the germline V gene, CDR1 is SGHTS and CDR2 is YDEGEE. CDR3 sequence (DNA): TGTGCCAGCAGCTTGCCGGGACAGGGGTCCTACGAGCAGTACTTC. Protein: CASSLPGQGSYEQYF.

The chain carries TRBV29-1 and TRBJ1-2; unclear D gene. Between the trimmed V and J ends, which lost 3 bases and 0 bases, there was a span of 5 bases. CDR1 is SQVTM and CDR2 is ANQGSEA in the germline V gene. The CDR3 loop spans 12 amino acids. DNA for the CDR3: TGCAGCGTTGAGGGCCCTAACTATGGCTACACCTTC. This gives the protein CSVEGPNYGYTF. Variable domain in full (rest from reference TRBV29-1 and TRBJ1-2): SAVISQKPSRDICQRGTSLTIQCQVDSQVTMMFWYRQQPGQSLTLIATANQGSEATYESGFVIDKFPISRPNLTFSTLTVSNMSPEDSSIYLCSVEGPNYGYTFGSGTRLTVV.

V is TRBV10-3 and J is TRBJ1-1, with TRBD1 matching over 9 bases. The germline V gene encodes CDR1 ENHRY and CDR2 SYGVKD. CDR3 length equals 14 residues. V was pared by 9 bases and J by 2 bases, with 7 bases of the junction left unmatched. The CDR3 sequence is CAITSGQGNTEAFF. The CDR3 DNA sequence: TGTGCCATTACATCGGGACAGGGAAACACTGAAGCTTTCTTT.